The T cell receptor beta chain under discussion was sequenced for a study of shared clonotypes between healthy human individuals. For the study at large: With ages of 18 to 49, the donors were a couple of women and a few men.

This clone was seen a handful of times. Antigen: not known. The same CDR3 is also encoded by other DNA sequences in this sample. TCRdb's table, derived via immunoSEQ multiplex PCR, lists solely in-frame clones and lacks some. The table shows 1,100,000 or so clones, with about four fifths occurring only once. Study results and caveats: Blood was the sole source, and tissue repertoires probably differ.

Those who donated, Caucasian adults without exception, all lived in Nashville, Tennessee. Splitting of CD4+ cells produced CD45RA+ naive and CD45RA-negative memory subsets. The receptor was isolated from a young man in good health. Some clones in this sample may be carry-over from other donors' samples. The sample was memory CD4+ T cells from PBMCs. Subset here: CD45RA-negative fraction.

The CDR3 DNA follows: TGCGCCAGCAGCTGGACAGGGAGCACAGATACGCAGTATTTT. Its translation is CASSWTGSTDTQYF. The V and J genes are TRBV5-1 and TRBJ2-3; 8 bases line up with TRBD1. The ends lost 3 bases at V and 0 bases at J; junction bases unmatched: 0. Germline loops: CDR1 SGHRS, CDR2 YFSETQ. The CDR3 loop spans 14 amino acids. Complete variable domain (other parts from reference TRBV5-1 and TRBJ2-3): KAGVTQTPRYLIKTRGQQVTLSCSPISGHRSVSWYQQTPGQGLQFLFEYFSETQRNKGNFPGRFSGRQFSNSRSEMNVSTLELGDSALYLCASSWTGSTDTQYFGPGTRLTVL.